A selection of T cell receptor beta chains follows, all from one sample in a study of shared clonotypes between healthy human individuals. Assay used: immunoSEQ multiplex PCR; TCRdb lists only in-frame clones, some missing. The data contain over 2 million clones, roughly 90% of them singletons. The sample consisted of naive CD4+ T cells from PBMCs. The receptors originated from a man younger than 35 in good health. Some clones in this sample may be carry-over from other donors' samples. Each CDR3 is given with its conserved first and last residue. The order of the fields is J gene, V gene, CDR3 protein.

TRBJ2-3	TRBV11-2	CASSLGLVTDTQYF
TRBJ1-2	TRBV28	CASLSREYGYTF
TRBJ1-2	TRBV5-1	CASSLGHTNYGYTF
TRBJ1-6	TRBV6-1	CASIRLRSYNSPLHF
TRBJ2-2	TRBV7-8	CASSYTGLAGAGELFF
TRBJ1-1	TRBV6-1	CASSGEEQGRFEAFF
TRBJ2-7	TRBV7-2	CASRLPGQGSAYEQYF
TRBJ1-1	TRBV5-4	CASSGTGGLAEAFF
TRBJ1-5	TRBV28	CASTSSRGAEGNQPQHF
TRBJ1-5	TRBV2	CASNRDGNSNQPQHF
TRBJ1-1	TRBV10-3	CAISDRAGVTEAFF
TRBJ2-1	TRBV6-4	CASSERGGDEQFF
TRBJ2-2	TRBV18	CASSPAPGTPGELFF
TRBJ1-2	TRBV5-6	CASSLRGALIYGYTF
TRBJ2-7	TRBV5-1	CASTLGQTYSYEQYF
TRBJ2-7	TRBV18	CASSPLPGFSYEQYF
TRBJ2-1	TRBV2	CASSEISAYNEQFF
TRBJ2-1	TRBV5-1	CASSLVYNEQFF
TRBJ1-5	TRBV5-1	CASRETANQPQHF
TRBJ1-6	TRBV5-6	CASSLLGSNSPLHF
TRBJ1-5	TRBV19	CASSVLEVGKNQPQHF
TRBJ2-7	TRBV7-6	CASSHLLRYRAESYEQYF
TRBJ1-1	TRBV10-3	CAISVAKNTEAFF
TRBJ1-3	TRBV11-1	CASSDQGDRRNTIYF
TRBJ2-7	TRBV5-1	CASSFAASYEQYF
TRBJ2-1	TRBV27	CASSLRGVLKGRQFF
TRBJ2-7	TRBV6-1	CASSERMGLAGVGEQYF
TRBJ1-5	TRBV5-4	CASSLDIGPNQPQHF
TRBJ2-7	TRBV25-1	CASSAPGLGTGEQYF
TRBJ2-6	TRBV5-1	CASSRGGTGANVLTF
TRBJ2-3	TRBV4-1	CASSQSRVGGPSTDTQYF
TRBJ1-2	TRBV19	CASSIGGLSNYGYTF
TRBJ1-1	TRBV6-1	CASSELLMNTEAFF
TRBJ2-5	TRBV6-5	CASSYYFQETQYF
TRBJ1-4	TRBV7-8	CASSPPGGGVGNEKLFF
TRBJ2-7	TRBV6-5	CASSYSKPWVYEQYF
TRBJ2-3	TRBV4-3	CASSSRLAPLNPLTPDTQYF
TRBJ2-1	TRBV9	CASSVEATTSYNEQFF
TRBJ2-7	TRBV11-2	CASSRGLGGQYF
TRBJ2-2	TRBV18	CASSPERLGNTGELFF
TRBJ1-1	TRBV7-9	CASSPRSGRGTEAFF
TRBJ1-1	TRBV29-1	CSVDRLNTEAFF
TRBJ2-6	TRBV28	CASSSQGAGANVLTF
TRBJ2-5	TRBV6-5	CASSYSKGEGETQYF
TRBJ2-7	TRBV4-1	CASSHPKGVDHEQYF
TRBJ1-3	TRBV4-1	CASSQVSTAGNTIYF
TRBJ2-2	TRBV18	CASSPPNAGATTGELFF
TRBJ2-1	TRBV27	CASSLSRVSSYNEQFF
TRBJ1-1	TRBV10-1	CASPSRWGEAFF
TRBJ2-3	TRBV6-5	CASSPTWGTDTQYF
TRBJ1-1	TRBV7-2	CASSLIEGVTEAFF
TRBJ1-3	TRBV7-2	CASSLGPTIYF
TRBJ1-3	TRBV5-4	CASSPPAGAGNTIYF
TRBJ2-1	TRBV18	CASSLGGTALGNEQFF
TRBJ1-2	TRBV7-2	CASSLKGVDYGYTF